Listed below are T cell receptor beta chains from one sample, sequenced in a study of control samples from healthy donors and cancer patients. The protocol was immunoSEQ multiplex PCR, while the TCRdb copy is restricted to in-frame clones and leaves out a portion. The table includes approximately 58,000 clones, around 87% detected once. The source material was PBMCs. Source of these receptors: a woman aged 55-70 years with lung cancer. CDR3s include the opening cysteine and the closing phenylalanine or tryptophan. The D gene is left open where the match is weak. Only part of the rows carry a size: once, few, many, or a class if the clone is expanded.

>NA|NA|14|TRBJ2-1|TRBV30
CAWAPDSAYNEQFF
TGTGCCTGGGCTCCGGACTCAGCCTACAATGAGCAGTTCTTC
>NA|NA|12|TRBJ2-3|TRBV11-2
CASSALTDTQYF
TGTGCCAGCAGCGCCTTGACAGATACGCAGTATTTT
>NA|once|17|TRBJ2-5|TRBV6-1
CASSEALFRLSQETQYF
TGTGCCAGCAGTGAAGCTCTCTTTAGACTCAGCCAAGAGACCCAGTACTTC
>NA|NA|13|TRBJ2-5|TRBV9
CASSAGIQETQYF
TGTGCCAGCAGCGCCGGGATTCAAGAGACCCAGTACTTC
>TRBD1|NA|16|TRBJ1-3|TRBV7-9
CASSSPTGGFGNTIYF
TGTGCCAGCAGCTCCCCTACAGGGGGCTTTGGAAACACCATATATTTT
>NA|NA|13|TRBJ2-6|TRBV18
CASSSSGANVLTF
TGTGCCAGCTCTTCTTCAGGGGCCAACGTCCTGACTTTC
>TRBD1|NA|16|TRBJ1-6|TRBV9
CASSESAGRGTGTLHF
TGTGCCAGCAGCGAAAGCGCCGGAAGGGGGACAGGCACCCTCCACTTT
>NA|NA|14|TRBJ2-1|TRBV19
CASSIGGMAAEQFF
TGTGCCAGTAGTATAGGGGGTATGGCGGCGGAGCAGTTCTTC
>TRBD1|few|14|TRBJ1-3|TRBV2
CASRNGQAGNTIYF
TGTGCCAGCAGAAACGGACAGGCTGGAAACACCATATATTTT
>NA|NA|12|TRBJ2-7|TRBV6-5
CASSQGFYEQYF
TGTGCCAGCAGTCAGGGCTTCTACGAGCAGTACTTC
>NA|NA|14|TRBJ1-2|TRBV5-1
CASSLAPEDYGYTF
TGCGCCAGCAGCTTGGCCCCAGAGGACTATGGCTACACCTTC
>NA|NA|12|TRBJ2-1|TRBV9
CASSAFLNEQFF
TGTGCCAGCAGCGCATTTCTCAATGAGCAGTTCTTC
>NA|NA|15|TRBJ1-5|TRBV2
CASSAVRVGNQPQHF
TGTGCCAGCAGTGCCGTCAGGGTAGGGAATCAGCCCCAGCATTTT
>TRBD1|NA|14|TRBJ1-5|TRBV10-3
CAIKATGSNQPQHF
TGTGCCATCAAGGCGACAGGGAGCAATCAGCCCCAGCATTTT
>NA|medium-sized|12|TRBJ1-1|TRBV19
CASRRPNTEAFF
TGTGCCAGTAGGAGACCCAACACTGAAGCTTTCTTT
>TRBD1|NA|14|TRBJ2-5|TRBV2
CASRRGQGDGTQYF
TGTGCCAGCAGAAGAGGACAGGGCGACGGGACCCAGTACTTC
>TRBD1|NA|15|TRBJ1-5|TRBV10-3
CAISETGGMNQPQHF
TGTGCCATCAGTGAAACAGGGGGCATGAATCAGCCCCAGCATTTT
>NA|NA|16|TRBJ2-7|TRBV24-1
CATSDLDGEGSYEQYF
TGTGCCACCAGTGATTTAGACGGAGAAGGCTCCTACGAGCAGTACTTC
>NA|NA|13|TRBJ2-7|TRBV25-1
CASKRGTTYEQYF
TGTGCCAGCAAGAGGGGCACAACTTACGAGCAGTACTTC
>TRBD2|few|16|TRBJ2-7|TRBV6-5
CASSYSITGGLYEQYF
TGTGCCAGCAGTTACTCGATAACGGGAGGTCTCTACGAGCAGTACTTC
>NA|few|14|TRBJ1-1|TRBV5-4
CASSLGQVNTEAFF
TGTGCCAGCAGCTTGGGACAAGTGAACACTGAAGCTTTCTTT
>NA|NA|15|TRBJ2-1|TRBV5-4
CASSLPGRSYNEQFF
TGTGCCAGCAGCTTGCCGGGGAGGTCCTACAATGAGCAGTTCTTC
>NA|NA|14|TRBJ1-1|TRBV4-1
CASSHFDSYTEAFF
TGCGCCAGCAGCCACTTCGACAGCTACACTGAAGCTTTCTTT
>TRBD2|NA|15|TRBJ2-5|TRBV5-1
CASSAQTSGQETQYF
TGCGCCAGCAGCGCGCAGACTAGCGGTCAAGAGACCCAGTACTTC
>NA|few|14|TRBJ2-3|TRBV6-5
CASRESGGTDTQYF
TGTGCCAGCAGAGAGTCGGGAGGCACAGATACGCAGTATTTT
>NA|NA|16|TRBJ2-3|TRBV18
CASSRTPDSFTDTQYF
TGTGCCAGCTCACGAACACCAGACTCCTTCACAGATACGCAGTATTTT
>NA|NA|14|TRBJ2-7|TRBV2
CASSEGAGSYEQYF
TGTGCCAGCAGTGAAGGGGCAGGGTCCTACGAGCAGTACTTC
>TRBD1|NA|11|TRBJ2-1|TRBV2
CASKGAGPGFF
TGTGCCAGCAAGGGGGCGGGCCCGGGTTTCTTC
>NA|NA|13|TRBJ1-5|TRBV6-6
CASSWGSNQPQHF
TGTGCCAGCAGTTGGGGTAGCAATCAGCCCCAGCATTTT
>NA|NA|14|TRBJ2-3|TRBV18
CASSPEVGIDTQYF
TGTGCCAGCTCACCAGAGGTGGGGATCGATACGCAGTATTTT
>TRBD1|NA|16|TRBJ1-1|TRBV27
CASSLDRRFMNTEAFF
TGTGCCAGCAGTTTGGACAGGAGATTCATGAACACTGAAGCTTTCTTT
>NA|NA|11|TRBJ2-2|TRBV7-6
CARRETGELFF
TGTGCCCGGCGGGAAACCGGGGAGCTGTTTTTT
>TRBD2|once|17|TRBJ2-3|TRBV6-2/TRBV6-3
CASSRKRLAENTDTQYF
TGTGCCAGCAGTCGGAAAAGACTAGCGGAGAACACAGATACGCAGTATTTT
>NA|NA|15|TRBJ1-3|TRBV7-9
CASSLGAGSGNTIYF
TGTGCCAGCAGTCTGGGCGCCGGCTCTGGAAACACCATATATTTT
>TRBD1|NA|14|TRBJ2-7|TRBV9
CASSVATTGGEQYF
TGTGCCAGCAGCGTAGCTACGACAGGGGGCGAGCAGTACTTC
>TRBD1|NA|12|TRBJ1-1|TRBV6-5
CASSQGRGQAFF
TGTGCCAGCAGTCAGGGTAGGGGGCAAGCTTTCTTT
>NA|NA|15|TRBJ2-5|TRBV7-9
CASSLSGAGQETQYF
TGTGCCAGCAGCTTATCGGGGGCGGGCCAAGAGACCCAGTACTTC
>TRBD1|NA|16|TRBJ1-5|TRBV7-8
CASSPGRGKGNQPQHF
TGTGCCAGCAGCCCCGGCAGGGGGAAGGGCAATCAGCCCCAGCATTTT
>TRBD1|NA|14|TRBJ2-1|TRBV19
CASSGGTGPNEQFF
TGTGCCAGTAGTGGAGGGACAGGGCCAAATGAGCAGTTCTTC
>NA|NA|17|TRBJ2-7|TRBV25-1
CASSGMGSGEKPYEQYF
TGTGCCAGCAGTGGGATGGGTTCGGGGGAGAAACCCTACGAGCAGTACTTC
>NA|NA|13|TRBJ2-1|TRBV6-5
CASSPESYNEQFF
TGTGCCAGCAGCCCCGAAAGCTACAATGAGCAGTTCTTC
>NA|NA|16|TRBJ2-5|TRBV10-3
CAISEPTGATQETQYF
TGTGCCATCAGTGAGCCTACGGGGGCCACCCAAGAGACCCAGTACTTC
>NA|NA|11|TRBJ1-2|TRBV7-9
CASSLGAPYTF
TGTGCCAGCAGCTTAGGCGCCCCCTACACCTTC
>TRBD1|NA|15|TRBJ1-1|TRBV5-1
CASSLEGGVGTEAFF
TGCGCCAGCAGCTTGGAAGGGGGCGTCGGCACTGAAGCTTTCTTT
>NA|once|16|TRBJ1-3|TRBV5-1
CASSPSGGSSGNTIYF
TGCGCCAGCAGCCCCAGTGGCGGCAGCTCTGGAAACACCATATATTTT
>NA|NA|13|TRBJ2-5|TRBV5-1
CASSSPSLETQYF
TGCGCCAGCAGCTCCCCCTCTCTGGAGACCCAGTACTTC
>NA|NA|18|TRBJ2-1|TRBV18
CASSLRDSTLGGFNEQFF
TGTGCCAGCTCCCTCCGGGACTCAACCTTGGGAGGATTCAATGAGCAGTTCTTC
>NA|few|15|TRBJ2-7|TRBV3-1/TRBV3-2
CASSLTSSGSYEQYF
TGTGCCAGCAGCTTGACTAGTAGTGGCTCCTACGAGCAGTACTTC
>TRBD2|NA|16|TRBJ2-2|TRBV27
CASSLLLAGGPRELFF
TGTGCCAGCAGTCTCCTCTTAGCGGGGGGGCCGAGGGAGCTGTTTTTT
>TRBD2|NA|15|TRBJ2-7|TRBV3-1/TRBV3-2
CASSQGLAGSNEQYF
TGTGCCAGCAGCCAAGGACTAGCGGGGTCCAACGAGCAGTACTTC
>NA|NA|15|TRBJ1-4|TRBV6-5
CASRRKTAMNEKLFF
TGTGCCAGCAGACGAAAGACAGCGATGAATGAAAAACTGTTTTTT
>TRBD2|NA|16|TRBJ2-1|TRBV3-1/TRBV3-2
CASSQVTSGNRNEQFF
TGTGCCAGCAGCCAAGTCACTAGCGGGAACAGGAATGAGCAGTTCTTC
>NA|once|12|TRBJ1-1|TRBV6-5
CASSYGGLEAFF
TGTGCCAGCAGTTACGGGGGTCTTGAAGCTTTCTTT